This TCR beta chain is drawn from a study of Ad26.COV2.S vaccination and SARS-CoV-2 variants. Sequencing was performed with immunoSEQ multiplex PCR; in TCRdb, only in-frame clones are kept and a portion is missing. Of approximately 340,000 clones in the sample, under 95% were seen once. The table lists this clone with a count of one. Germline CDR1 and CDR2: SGHDN and FVKESK. With V trimmed by 4 bases and J by 6 bases, 9 bases remained unmatched. This CDR3 is built from 15 residues. The receptor was derived from a human donor who had recovered from COVID-19. This rearrangement joins TRBV14 to TRBJ2-5; 9 bases match TRBD2. The sample here was peripheral blood, taken after recovery from COVID-19. In DNA form, the CDR3 reads TGTGCCAGCAGCCTTGTGCGGGGGGGCGCCCAGACCCAGTACTTC. This translates into CASSLVRGGAQTQYF.